This T cell receptor beta chain was captured by sequencing in a study of control samples from healthy donors and cancer patients (TCRdb year 2020). The CDR3, cysteine through phenylalanine, is 16 amino acids long. The read is trimmed to its CDR3 DNA, 48 bases read in frame from base 1. V was cut back by 2 bases and J by 6 bases, leaving a gap of 16 bases between them. CDR1 and CDR2 are read off the germline V gene as MNHEY and SVGEGT. Receptor amplification or capture employed the immunoSEQ multiplex PCR assay. This is the immuneACCESS table as TCRdb keeps it, with only in-frame sequences that have V and J called. A part of the clones is gone; compared with another copy, unresolved V genes explain less than half, and the rest is unexplained. The sample data list tens of thousands of clones, and about 90% of these were observed just once. The ten largest account for over 13% of the sample. About this clone: Its binding antigen is unknown. There are no base qualities to consult, and no much larger clone falls within one base.

This TCR was sampled from a man aged 55 to 69 with head and neck cancer. Sequencing input: PBMCs. The sequence links TRBV6-2 or TRBV6-3 to TRBJ2-2, with a tentative D gene TRBD2 over 7 matching bases. This receptor carries the CDR3 CASSYVWGGQPGELFF. The nucleotides are TGTGCCAGCAGTTACGTGTGGGGGGGCCAGCCCGGGGAGCTGTTTTTT.